This record covers a single T cell receptor beta chain. Its antigen is as yet unknown. Losses at the gene ends were 4 bases for V and 7 bases for J; bases not matched to a gene: 6. The CDR3 has 14 amino acids. Germline assignment: CDR1 SGHAT and CDR2 FQNNGV. Naivety among CD8 cells was defined by CD45RO negativity and positive CCR7 selection, thereby excluding terminally differentiated effector memory CD45RA+ cells. The source of the sample is a study of shared clonotypes between healthy human individuals. Clones were read by immunoSEQ multiplex PCR, and TCRdb kept only the in-frame ones, dropping some. Of about 800,000 clones listed, 95% to 97% are singletons. General study results and limits: The study's rarefaction showed incomplete sorted-subset sequencing despite large depth. Generation probabilities of non-shared clonotypes were lower (relative to those shared by all four donors).

The material sequenced was naive CD8+ T cells sorted from blood. The chain recombines TRBV11-2 with TRBJ2-7, with 11 bases matching TRBD2. The source of this sequence is a man younger than 40 in good health. The CDR3 DNA sequence: TGTGCCAGCAGCTGGGTAGCGGGAGGGCCTGAGCAGTACTTC. Translated, it gives CASSWVAGGPEQYF.